This T cell receptor (beta chain) was obtained from a study of metastatic and nonmetastatic thyroid tumors. Across the study: Patients with malignant and benign thyroid disease provided blood and tumor or nodule tissue, whose repertoires were compared.

Under the authors' procedure: The study built a papillary thyroid cancer distant-metastasis classifier from CDR3 differences across clinicopathological groups. Using MiXCR, TCRdb re-called clones from the PCR reads. TCRdb's processing, not the authors' own work, is the source of the V and J calls. The table records 15,000 to 25,000 clones, approximately 22% of them present only once. Study conclusions and caveats: Malignant thyroid tumors reportedly had TCR beta diversity that was significantly higher than in benign nodules, in blood and tumor.

Until they underwent thyroid surgery, no patient had received any treatment. The CDR3 spans 11 residues. CDR1 is SNHLY, CDR2 FYNNEI, per germline. Comments on this clone: The antigen remains undetermined. An end of the junction differs from the germline gene, which may be a read error.

The sequence was collected from a male donor with papillary thyroid cancer or a benign thyroid nodule (not recorded which). Some clones in this sample may be carry-over from other donors' samples. The sample consisted of tumor tissue. This chain links TRBV2 with TRBJ2-7; unclear D gene. CDR3 in amino acids: CTSTGKAEQSF. The CDR3 DNA reads as TGTACCAGCACCGGCAAGGCGGAGCAGTCCTTC. Using reference TRBV2 and TRBJ2-7 for the parts outside the CDR3, the full variable domain is EPEVTQTPSHQVTQMGQEVILRCVPISNHLYFYWYRQILGQKVEFLVSFYNNEISEKSEIFDDQFSVERPDGSNFTLKIRSTKLEDSAMYFCTSTGKAEQSFGPGTRLTVT.